The next 17 T cell receptor beta chains were all read from a single sample in a study of shared clonotypes between healthy human individuals. Using immunoSEQ multiplex PCR, the repertoire was profiled, and TCRdb retains in-frame clones only, with some absent. The sample lists 2.5 million or so clones; roughly nine tenths were seen once. Sequenced: naive CD4+ T cells sorted from blood. Subset in this sample: CD45RA+ positively selected. Receptor source: a man aged 18 to 35 in good health.

The chain couples TRBV5-4 to TRBJ2-7; D may be TRBD2 (6 bases). Trimming took off 4 bases at V and 7 bases at J, with 12 bases between the two ends. CDR1 and CDR2 from the germline V gene are SGHNT and YYREEE (reference sequence). The CDR3 totals 12 residues. The CDR3 coding sequence is TGTGCCAGCAGCCGGGACGGGAGTGAGCAGTACTTC. It translates to CASSRDGSEQYF. Full variable domain (rest looked up from reference TRBV5-4 and TRBJ2-7): ETGVTQSPTHLIKTRGQQVTLRCSSQSGHNTVSWYQQALGQGPQFIFQYYREEENGRGNFPPRFSGLQFPNYSSELNVNALELDDSALYLCASSRDGSEQYFGPGTRLTVT.

In regard to this clone: This CDR3 is also generated by other DNA sequences in the sample. The chain combines TRBV18 with TRBJ2-5; 7 bases are a match to TRBD2. Germline V gene lookup returns CDR1 KGHSH and CDR2 LQKENI. The CDR3 runs 13 residues. Trimming cost V 1 base and J 4 bases; bases outside gene matches: 0. CDR3 sequence reads: CASSPLAGETQYF. The CDR3 DNA sequence: TGTGCCAGCTCACCACTAGCGGGAGAGACCCAGTACTTC.

As regards this clone: Other DNA sequences in this sample translate to the same CDR3. This rearrangement joins TRBV9 to TRBJ1-4; D is ambiguous. V lost 0 bases, J lost 4 bases, and 7 bases lay in between. Germline CDR1 and CDR2: SGDLS and YYNGEE. This CDR3 spans 14 amino acids. CDR3 sequence reads: CASSVDGVNEKLFF. The CDR3 DNA is TGTGCCAGCAGCGTAGATGGAGTTAATGAAAAACTGTTTTTT.

The CDR3 is CASRPEMANEKLFF. The CDR3 nucleotides read TGCGCCAGCAGACCGGAGATGGCTAATGAAAAACTGTTTTTT. The rearrangement links TRBV10-2 to TRBJ1-4; D is uncertain. Germline-derived CDR1 and CDR2 are WSHSY and SAAADI. The CDR3 is 14 amino acids. Deletions cut 6 bases from V and 3 bases from J, with 11 bases between.

In its sample, this clone was seen a few times. This chain links TRBV29-1 with TRBJ1-1, with D uncertain. The CDR3 is 14 amino acids. CDR1 and CDR2 from the germline V gene are SQVTM and ANQGSEA. V lost 4 bases to trimming and J lost 0 bases, with 12 bases between them. CDR3 nucleotides: TGCAGCGTTGTGGGAAGTGGCATGAACACTGAAGCTTTCTTT. The encoded protein is CSVVGSGMNTEAFF.

The chain employs TRBV6-4 and TRBJ2-3; the match to TRBD2 covers 7 bases. The length of the CDR3 is 14 residues. The V and J ends lost 4 bases and 2 bases, in that order; junction bases with no gene match: 3. Germline lookup yields CDR1 MRHNA and CDR2 SNTAGT. The CDR3 sequence is CASSVTSFTDTQYF. CDR3 DNA sequence: TGTGCCAGCAGTGTGACTAGCTTCACAGATACGCAGTATTTT.

The chain employs TRBV29-1 and TRBJ2-1, with unresolved D. Germline CDR1 SQVTM, CDR2 ANQGSEA. This CDR3 has 13 amino acids. V gave up 6 bases and J gave up 0 bases, with 9 bases separating them. The CDR3 DNA reads as TGCAGCGTATCTATGAGCTCCTACAATGAGCAGTTCTTC. It is translated as CSVSMSSYNEQFF.

DNA for the CDR3: TGTGCCAGCTCGATAGCAGCAGGGGGCGTTCGCAGGGAGCAGTACTTC. It is translated as CASSIAAGGVRREQYF. The chain is built from TRBV18 and TRBJ2-7, with 8 bases that match TRBD1. The CDR3 runs 16 residues. Germline V gene sequence: CDR1 KGHSH, CDR2 LQKENI. V shed 6 bases, J shed 7 bases, and the junction held 17 bases outside the gene matches.

This sequence joins TRBV5-6 and TRBJ2-7; 9 positions match TRBD1. V gave up 4 bases and J gave up 4 bases; unmatched junction bases: 3. The V gene's germline CDR1 is SGHDT and CDR2 YYEEEE. The CDR3 runs 13 residues. Here the CDR3 reads CASSLGTGYEQYF. In nucleotides, the CDR3 is TGTGCCAGCAGCCTCGGGACAGGGTACGAGCAGTACTTC.

This chain joins TRBV19 and TRBJ2-1; TRBD1 agrees at 7 bases. V lost 0 bases to trimming and J lost 1 base; unmatched junction nucleotides: 12. Looked up from germline, CDR1 is LNHDA and CDR2 is SQIVND (reference sequence). The CDR3 is 19 amino acids. DNA of the CDR3: TGTGCCAGTAGTATAGATTTCCCGGGACAGCGCCCATCCTACAATGAGCAGTTCTTC. This translates into CASSIDFPGQRPSYNEQFF.

J is TRBJ2-3 and V is TRBV2; TRBD2 matches 8 bases. This CDR3 has 16 residues. Germline CDR1 reads SNHLY; CDR2 reads FYNNEI. V was pared by 6 bases and J by 4 bases, with 12 bases of the junction left unmatched. As DNA, the CDR3 is TGTGCCAGCAGCCCAACCATCGGGGGGGCGGCAGATACGCAGTATTTT. Its translation is CASSPTIGGAADTQYF. The full variable domain, in which reference TRBV2 and TRBJ2-3 provide the parts outside the CDR3, is EPEVTQTPSHQVTQMGQEVILRCVPISNHLYFYWYRQILGQKVEFLVSFYNNEISEKSEIFDDQFSVERPDGSNFTLKIRSTKLEDSAMYFCASSPTIGGAADTQYFGPGTRLTVL.

About this clone: This sample also contains other DNA sequences that code for the same CDR3. The CDR3 sequence: CASSLTDTQYF. CDR3 coding DNA: TGTGCCAGCTCACTGACAGATACGCAGTATTTT. The chain is built from TRBV18 and TRBJ2-3, with D unresolved. Trimming removed 4 bases at V and 3 bases at J, with 2 bases between. Germline CDR1 and CDR2: KGHSH and LQKENI. The CDR3 spans 11 residues.

The J gene is TRBJ1-2, the V gene TRBV29-1; 7 bases line up with TRBD1. The germline CDR1 and CDR2 sequences are SQVTM and ANQGSEA. V lost 0 bases and J lost 3; bases outside the gene matches: 7. This CDR3 is built from 15 residues. The CDR3 region has the DNA TGCAGCGTTGAAGATCGGGGAGGGGGCGACTATGGCTACACCTTC. Amino acids: CSVEDRGGGDYGYTF.

Details on this clone: The same CDR3 can be traced to other DNA sequences in this sample. The chain uses TRBV10-3 and TRBJ2-3, with D unresolved. CDR1 and CDR2 from the germline V gene are ENHRY and SYGVKD. This CDR3 spans 13 amino acids. V dropped 3 bases and J dropped 0 bases, with 4 bases sitting between them. CDR3 residues: CAISDRSTDTQYF. Written as DNA, the CDR3 is TGTGCCATCAGTGATCGGAGCACAGATACGCAGTATTTT.

The chain uses TRBV4-1 and TRBJ1-1; 7 bases are a match to TRBD1. The germline V gene has CDR1 MGHRA and CDR2 YSYEKL. J lost 6 bases, V lost 0 bases, and 7 bases had no gene match. The CDR3 is 15 residues long. The CDR3 region has the DNA TGCGCCAGCAGCCAAGAGGGGACAGCCTTTCCTGAAGCTTTCTTT. Amino acids: CASSQEGTAFPEAFF.

This clone was seen a single time. This chain uses TRBV10-2 with TRBJ2-1; the D is unclear. V lost 7 bases, J lost 0 bases, and 7 bases lay in between. Germline V gives CDR1 WSHSY, CDR2 SAAADI. This CDR3 is built from 13 residues. The CDR3 reads CASTDPSYNEQFF. The CDR3 DNA reads as TGCGCCAGCACTGATCCCTCCTACAATGAGCAGTTCTTC.

V is TRBV9 and J is TRBJ2-1, with 7 bases lining up with TRBD2. The CDR3 is 15 amino acids. Germline CDR1 SGDLS, CDR2 YYNGEE. V lost 4 bases, J lost 9 bases, and 13 bases stayed unmatched. CDR3 DNA sequence: TGTGCCAGCAGCCGGGGGGAGGGCCAGAAATTTGAGCAGTTCTTC. Encoded protein: CASSRGEGQKFEQFF.